Listed here is a single T cell receptor (beta chain). Its antigen has not been determined. Per-nucleotide qualities are absent, and no much larger clonotype sits a single base away. The sample is drawn from a study of ipilimumab plus nivolumab after autologous stem cell transplantation (dated by TCRdb to about 2021). In the study overall: The median number of doses that trial patients received was a few for ipilimumab and fewer than ten for nivolumab. The DLBCL cohort included primary refractory and relapsed disease, with 18-month progression-free survival of roughly 86% and 30% respectively. The intent-to-treat population of the trial was made up of around 35 patients. Patients in the trial were undergoing autologous transplant and had high-risk diffuse large B cell lymphoma, mature T cell lymphoma, or multiple myeloma.

Ipilimumab was given at 1 mg/kg intravenously on day 1 of selected weeks, and checkpoint therapy started 14 to 28 days after autologous transplant. Nivolumab was administered at 3 mg/kg intravenously on day 1 of weeks 1, 4, 7, 10, and every two weeks through week 26. Combined checkpoint inhibition with ipilimumab and nivolumab as consolidation after autologous stem cell transplantation was tested in a Phase Ib clinical trial. V and J are truncated by 3 bases and 6 bases respectively, leaving an intervening sequence of 18 bases. The germline V gene yields SGHRS for CDR1 and YFSETQ for CDR2. Its CDR3 holds 15 amino acids, cysteine through phenylalanine. Of the read, only the CDR3 DNA is kept; its 45 bases are in frame from base 1. Receptor libraries were prepared by the immunoSEQ multiplex PCR assay. TCRdb's version of the immuneACCESS table is confined to in-frame rearrangements and falls short of the full clone set. An unresolved V gene accounts for under half of the shortfall where checked; the remainder is of unknown origin. Across this sample there are 10,000 to 15,000 clones, with around 73% seen only once. The ten largest clonotypes hold approximately 15% of the sample.

Here is what the overall study found, with its caveats: The authors stated that profiles of the T cell receptor repertoire, regulatory T cell phenotype and gut microbiota provided a biologic rationale for studying this approach further. Combined checkpoint inhibition appeared tolerable as post-transplant consolidation, according to the authors' conclusion.

The clonotype comes from a male donor with diffuse large B-cell lymphoma. The chain is encoded by TRBV5-1 joined to TRBJ1-1; confidence is insufficient to name the D gene. The specimen was PBMCs, collected in a trial of ipilimumab plus nivolumab as post-transplant consolidation. The CDR3 protein is CASSSTEQRISEAFF. The DNA sequence is as follows: TGCGCCAGCAGCTCCACAGAACAAAGGATCTCTGAAGCTTTCTTT.